These 17 T cell receptor beta chains originate from one sample sequenced in a study of regulatory T cells in long-lasting Graves disease. Time point of the sample: newly diagnosed GD, antithyroid drugs for less than 3 months. Following extraction of RNA from PBMCs, that RNA was used to make the TCR library. Construction of the TCR beta libraries employed iRepertoire HTBI primers in conjunction with Arm-PCR of CDR3 regions. From the multiplex PCR reads, TCRdb called clonotypes with MiXCR, one entry per CDR3 protein. Here the sample spans about 360,000 distinct CDR3 sequences, around 16% being singletons. These data also formed part of another study, on T cells in Graves' hyperthyroidism and ophthalmopathy.

The material sequenced was peripheral blood mononuclear cells (PBMCs), taken at new diagnosis, from a patient treated with antithyroid drugs. The source is a woman younger than 35 with Graves disease.

This clonotype was seen ten or more times. The chain has TRBV28 and TRBJ1-1; D may be TRBD1 (6 bases). This CDR3 has 15 amino acids. In germline, CDR1 is MDHEN, CDR2 SYDVKM. V dropped 6 bases and J dropped 1 base, with 15 bases sitting between them. The CDR3 sequence: CASRFLGQSNTEAFF. The DNA for the CDR3 is TGTGCCAGCAGGTTTCTGGGACAATCGAACACTGAAGCTTTCTTT.

This clonotype was seen ten or more times. This chain's CDR3 is CACSGNRYNEQFF. DNA for the CDR3: TGTGCCTGTAGCGGGAACCGCTACAATGAGCAGTTCTTC. The V gene is TRBV30, the J gene TRBJ2-1; 8 bases fit TRBD2. V dropped 6 bases and J dropped 3; count of bases not matched to a gene: 4. Looked up from germline, CDR1 is GTSNPN and CDR2 is SVGIG (reference sequence). The CDR3 covers 13 residues.

This clonotype has ten or more counts. The rearrangement links TRBV6-1 to TRBJ1-4; a weak D match, TRBD1 (6 bases). V lost 8 bases to trimming and J lost 2 bases, with 6 bases between them. In germline, CDR1 is MNHNS, CDR2 SASEGT. CDR3 size: 12 residues. The CDR3 DNA is TGTGCCAGCGGGGGCACTAATGAAAAACTGTTTTTT. As protein: CASGGTNEKLFF.

The rearrangement uses TRBV7-2 and TRBJ1-5; 8 positions agree with TRBD1. Looked up from germline, CDR1 is SGHTA and CDR2 is FQGNSA. The CDR3 consists of 16 residues. The V segment lost 1 base and the J segment 1 base; nucleotides outside the gene matches: 3. The CDR3 bases are TGTGCCAGCAGCTTAGGGACAGGGAGGAGCAATCAGCCCCAGCATTTT. Its translation is CASSLGTGRSNQPQHF.

This clonotype was found many times. The rearrangement uses TRBV12-3 or TRBV12-4 and TRBJ1-1; 9 nucleotides match TRBD1. The trim removed 5 bases at V and 7 bases at J, leaving 5 bases unmatched. The CDR3 is 13 residues long. In DNA form, the CDR3 reads TGTGCCAGCAGTGCACAGGGGGCTAGTGAAGCTTTCTTT. The encoded protein is CASSAQGASEAFF.

This clonotype was seen at least ten times. The chain recombines TRBV6-1 with TRBJ2-3; D possibly corresponds to TRBD1 (5 bases). CDR1 is MNHNS, CDR2 SASEGT, per germline. With 4 bases removed from V and 0 bases from J, the gap between germline ends came to 11 bases. The CDR3 spans 15 residues. The CDR3 DNA reads TGTGCCAGCAGTGGAACAGGAAGAAGCACAGATACGCAGTATTTT. Translating gives CASSGTGRSTDTQYF.

Regarding this clonotype: A much larger clone differs from this one at a single base, so this may be a read error. The conserved phenylalanine or tryptophan is not found at the CDR3 terminus, so this likely reflects a read error. The CDR3 coding sequence is TGTGCCAGCAGCGATAGAACCACAGATACGCAGTATTTG. It translates to CASSDRTTDTQYL. This rearrangement joins TRBV12-3 or TRBV12-4 to TRBJ2-3; no firm D call. V was clipped by 6 bases and J by 2 bases, with 9 bases between them. CDR3 length: 13 amino acids.

This clonotype was found many times. The chain joins TRBV6-1 to TRBJ2-3, with 7 bases lining up with TRBD2. The CDR3 extends over 16 amino acids. The trim removed 5 bases at V and 2 bases at J, leaving 10 bases unmatched. From germline, CDR1 is MNHNS and CDR2 SASEGT. The CDR3 DNA reads TGTGCCAGCAGTAGAAGAAGCGGGGCAAACACAGATACGCAGTATTTT. Amino acids: CASSRRSGANTDTQYF.

Worth noting for this clonotype: Possible read error: a much larger clone is one base away. The J gene is TRBJ2-7, the V gene TRBV27, with 9 bases that match TRBD1. Trimming removed 5 bases from V and 6 bases from J; junction bases left unmatched: 11. Germline CDR1 reads MNHEY; CDR2 reads SMNVEV (reference sequence). This CDR3 is built from 15 residues. CDR3 region: CASSDWGQGGGEQYF. CDR3 in DNA: TGTGCCAGCAGTGACTGGGGACAGGGCGGGGGCGAGCAGTACTTC.

A few counts support this clonotype. The CDR3 reads CASSLAQNSGNTIYF. The CDR3 coding sequence is TGCGCCAGCAGCTTGGCACAAAACTCTGGAAACACCATATATTTT. This chain links TRBV5-1 with TRBJ1-3; D not resolved. Trimming took 0 bases from V and 0 from J, leaving 7 bases between them. Germline-derived CDR1 and CDR2 are SGHRS and YFSETQ. The CDR3 extends over 15 amino acids.

This clonotype was seen ten or more times. The chain recombines TRBV3-1 with TRBJ1-1; maybe TRBD1 (6 bases). Germline loops: CDR1 LGHDT, CDR2 YNNKEL (reference sequence). This CDR3 is 13 amino acids long. Trimming took off 1 base at V and 4 bases at J, with 7 bases between the two ends. The CDR3 loop is CASSQGRGTEAFF. In DNA, the CDR3 is TGTGCCAGCAGCCAAGGCAGGGGCACTGAAGCTTTCTTT.

V and J are TRBV6-5 and TRBJ2-5, with D uncertain. The CDR3 consists of 15 residues. From germline, CDR1 is MNHEY and CDR2 SVGAGI. Trimming shortened V by 0 bases and J by 1 base, and 9 bases separated the two germline ends. DNA for the CDR3: TGTGCCAGCAGTTACTCGAACAGCCCCCAAGAGACCCAGTACTTC. It is translated as CASSYSNSPQETQYF.

This clonotype was seen ten or more times. V usage is TRBV4-1 and J usage is TRBJ2-7; no reliable D call. Between the trimmed V and J ends, which lost 1 base and 2 bases, there was a span of 9 bases. The germline V gene encodes CDR1 MGHRA and CDR2 YSYEKL. This CDR3 is 14 amino acids long. The CDR3 nucleotides are TGCGCCAGCAGCCAAGGCAACGGAGCCTACGAGCAGTACTTC. Translated, it gives CASSQGNGAYEQYF.

V and J are TRBV5-6 and TRBJ1-3; TRBD1 might be the D (6 bases). CDR1 is SGHDT and CDR2 is YYEEEE in the germline V gene. This CDR3 comprises 16 residues. The V and J ends lost 0 bases and 1 base respectively, with 11 bases between them. CDR3 region: CASSLDRRGSGNTIYF. The CDR3 DNA sequence: TGTGCCAGCAGCTTGGATCGCAGGGGATCTGGAAACACCATATATTTT.

Concerning this clonotype itself: One base away lies a much larger clone, so this may be a sequencing read error. CDR3 coding DNA: TGTCCCAGCAGCTTACTAATGAGTGCGGATACGCAGTATTTT. Amino acids: CPSSLLMSADTQYF. The genes are TRBV11-2 and TRBJ2-3, with no clear D. Germline CDR1 is SGHAT and CDR2 is FQNNGV. The CDR3 is 14 amino acids.

This clonotype was recorded many times. The V and J genes are TRBV28 and TRBJ2-1; 9 bases match TRBD2. The CDR3 is 15 residues long. Germline loops: CDR1 MDHEN, CDR2 SYDVKM. The V gene end was trimmed by 2 bases and the J gene end by 6 bases; junction bases not matched to a gene: 5. CDR3 DNA: TGTGCCAGCAGTTTAGGCGGGGGGGCCTCCAATGAGCAGTTCTTC. Translation gives CASSLGGGASNEQFF.

The table lists this clonotype with many counts. This rearrangement joins TRBV18 to TRBJ1-1; D is unresolved. This CDR3 comprises 12 residues. Looked up from germline, CDR1 is KGHSH and CDR2 is LQKENI. With 5 bases removed from V and 1 base from J, the gap between germline ends came to 5 bases. DNA of the CDR3: TGTGCCAGCTCAGACACGAACACTGAAGCTTTCTTT. Amino acid sequence: CASSDTNTEAFF.